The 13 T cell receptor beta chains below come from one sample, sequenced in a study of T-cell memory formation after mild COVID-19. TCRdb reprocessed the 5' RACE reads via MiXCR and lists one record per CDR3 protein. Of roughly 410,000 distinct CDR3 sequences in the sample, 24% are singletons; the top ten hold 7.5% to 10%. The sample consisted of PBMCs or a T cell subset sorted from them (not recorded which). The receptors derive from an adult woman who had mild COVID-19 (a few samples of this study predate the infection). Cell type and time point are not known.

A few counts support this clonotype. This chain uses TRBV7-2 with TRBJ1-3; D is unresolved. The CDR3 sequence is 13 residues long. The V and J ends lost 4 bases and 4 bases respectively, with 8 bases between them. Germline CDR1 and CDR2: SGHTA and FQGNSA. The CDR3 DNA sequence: TGTGCCAGCAGCTCCGTGAGGGGAAACACCATATATTTT. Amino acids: CASSSVRGNTIYF.

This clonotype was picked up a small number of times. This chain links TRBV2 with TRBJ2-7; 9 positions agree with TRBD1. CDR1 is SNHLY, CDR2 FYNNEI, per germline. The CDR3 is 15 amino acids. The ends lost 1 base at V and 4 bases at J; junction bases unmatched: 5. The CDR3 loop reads CASSEGGQGFYEQYF. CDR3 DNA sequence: TGTGCCAGCAGTGAAGGGGGACAGGGTTTTTACGAGCAGTACTTC.

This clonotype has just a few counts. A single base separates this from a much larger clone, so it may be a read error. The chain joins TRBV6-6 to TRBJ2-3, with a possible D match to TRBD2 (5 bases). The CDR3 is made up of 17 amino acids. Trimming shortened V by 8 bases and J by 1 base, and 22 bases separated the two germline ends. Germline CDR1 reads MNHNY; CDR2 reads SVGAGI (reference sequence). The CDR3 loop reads CASRPGFRGRGTDTQYF. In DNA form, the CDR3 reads TGTGCCAGCCGCCCGGGGTTCCGAGGTAGGGGCACAGATACGCAGTATTTT.

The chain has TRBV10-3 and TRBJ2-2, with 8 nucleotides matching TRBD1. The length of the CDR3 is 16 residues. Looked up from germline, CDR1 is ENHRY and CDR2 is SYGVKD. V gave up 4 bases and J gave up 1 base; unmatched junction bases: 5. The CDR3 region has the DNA TGTGCCATCAGTGGAGCCGGGACAGGGAACACCGGGGAGCTGTTTTTT. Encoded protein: CAISGAGTGNTGELFF.

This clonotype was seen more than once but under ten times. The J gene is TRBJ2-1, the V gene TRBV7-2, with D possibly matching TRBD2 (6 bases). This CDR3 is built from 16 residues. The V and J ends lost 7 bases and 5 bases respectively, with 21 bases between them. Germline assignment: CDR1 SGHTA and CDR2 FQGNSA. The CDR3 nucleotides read TGTGCCAGCACCCTTCCTCTAGCGTGGAGCGACAATGAGCAGTTCTTC. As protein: CASTLPLAWSDNEQFF.

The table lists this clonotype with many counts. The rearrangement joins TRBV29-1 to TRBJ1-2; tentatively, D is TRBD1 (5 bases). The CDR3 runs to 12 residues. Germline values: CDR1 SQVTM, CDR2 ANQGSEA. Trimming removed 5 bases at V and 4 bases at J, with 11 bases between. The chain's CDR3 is CSVTGVGYGYTF. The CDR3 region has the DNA TGCAGCGTTACAGGCGTCGGCTATGGCTACACCTTC.

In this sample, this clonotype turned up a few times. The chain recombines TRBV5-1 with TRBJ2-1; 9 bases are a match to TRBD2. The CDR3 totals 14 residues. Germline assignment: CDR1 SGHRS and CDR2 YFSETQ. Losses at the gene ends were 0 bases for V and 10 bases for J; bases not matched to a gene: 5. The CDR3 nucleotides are TGCGCCAGCAGCTTGGTAGCGGGGGCTCTGGAGCAGTTCTTC. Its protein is CASSLVAGALEQFF. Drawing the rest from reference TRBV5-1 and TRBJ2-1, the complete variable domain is KAGVTQTPRYLIKTRGQQVTLSCSPISGHRSVSWYQQTPGQGLQFLFEYFSETQRNKGNFPGRFSGRQFSNSRSEMNVSTLELGDSALYLCASSLVAGALEQFFGPGTRLTVL.

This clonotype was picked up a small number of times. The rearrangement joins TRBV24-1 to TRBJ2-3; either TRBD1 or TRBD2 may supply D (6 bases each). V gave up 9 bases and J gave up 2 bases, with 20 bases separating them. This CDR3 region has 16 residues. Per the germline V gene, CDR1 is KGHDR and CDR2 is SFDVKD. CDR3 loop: CATSPGERAFTDTQYF. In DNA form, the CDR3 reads TGTGCCACCTCACCAGGGGAGCGGGCCTTCACAGATACGCAGTATTTT.

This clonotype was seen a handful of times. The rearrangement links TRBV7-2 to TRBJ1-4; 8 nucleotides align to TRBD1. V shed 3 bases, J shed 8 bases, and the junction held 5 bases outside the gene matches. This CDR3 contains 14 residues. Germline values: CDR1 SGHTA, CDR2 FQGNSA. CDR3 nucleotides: TGTGCCAGCAGCTTGGGGACAGGACCCGAAAAACTGTTTTTT. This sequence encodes CASSLGTGPEKLFF. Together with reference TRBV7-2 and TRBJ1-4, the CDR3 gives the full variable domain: GAGVSQSPSNKVTEKGKDVELRCDPISGHTALYWYRQSLGQGLEFLIYFQGNSAPDKSGLPSDRFSAERTGGSVSTLTIQRTQQEDSAVYLCASSLGTGPEKLFFGSGTQLSVL.

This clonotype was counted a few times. The CDR3: CSVEKVSSGGGETQYF. The CDR3 DNA sequence: TGCAGCGTTGAGAAAGTGTCTAGCGGGGGGGGAGAGACCCAGTACTTC. The chain has TRBV29-1 and TRBJ2-5; 12 positions match TRBD2. This CDR3 has 16 amino acids. V trimming: 3 bases; J trimming: 4 bases; junction bases outside the gene matches: 9. Germline V gene lookup returns CDR1 SQVTM and CDR2 ANQGSEA.

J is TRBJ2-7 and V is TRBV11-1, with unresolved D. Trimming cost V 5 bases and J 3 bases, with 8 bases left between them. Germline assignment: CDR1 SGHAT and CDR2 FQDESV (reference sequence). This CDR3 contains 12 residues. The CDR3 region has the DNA TGTGCCAGCAGCCAGGCGCGCTACGAGCAGTACTTC. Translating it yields CASSQARYEQYF.

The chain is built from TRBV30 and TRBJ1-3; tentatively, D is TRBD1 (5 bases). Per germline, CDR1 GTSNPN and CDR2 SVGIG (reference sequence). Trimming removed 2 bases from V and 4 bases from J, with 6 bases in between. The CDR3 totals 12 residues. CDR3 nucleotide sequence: TGTGCCTGGAGTCGGGGCGGAAACACCATATATTTT. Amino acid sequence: CAWSRGGNTIYF. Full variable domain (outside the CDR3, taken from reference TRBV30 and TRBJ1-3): SQTIHQWPATLVQPVGSPLSLECTVEGTSNPNLYWYRQAAGRGLQLLFYSVGIGQISSEVPQNLSASRPQDRQFILSSKKLLLSDSGFYLCAWSRGGNTIYFGEGSWLTVV.

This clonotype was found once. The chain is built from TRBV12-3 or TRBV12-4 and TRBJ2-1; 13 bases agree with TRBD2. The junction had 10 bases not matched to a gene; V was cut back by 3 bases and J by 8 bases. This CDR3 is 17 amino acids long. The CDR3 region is CASSFNPGTSGIDEQFF. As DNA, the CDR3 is TGTGCCAGCAGTTTCAACCCTGGGACTAGCGGGATCGATGAGCAGTTCTTC.